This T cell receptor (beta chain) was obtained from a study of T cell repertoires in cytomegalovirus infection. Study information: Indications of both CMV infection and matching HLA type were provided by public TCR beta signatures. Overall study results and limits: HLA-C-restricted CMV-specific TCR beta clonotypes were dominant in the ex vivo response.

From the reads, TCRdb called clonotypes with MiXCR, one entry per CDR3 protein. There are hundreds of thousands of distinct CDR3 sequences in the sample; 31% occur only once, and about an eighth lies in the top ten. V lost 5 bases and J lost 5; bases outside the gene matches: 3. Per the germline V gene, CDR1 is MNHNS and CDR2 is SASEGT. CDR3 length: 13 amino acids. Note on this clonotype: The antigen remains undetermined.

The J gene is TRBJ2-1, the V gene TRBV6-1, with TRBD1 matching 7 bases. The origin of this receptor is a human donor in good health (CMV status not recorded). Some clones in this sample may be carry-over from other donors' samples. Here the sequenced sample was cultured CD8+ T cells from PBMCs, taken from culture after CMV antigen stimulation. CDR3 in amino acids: CASSYDRDNEQFF. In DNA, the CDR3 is TGTGCCAGCAGTTACGACAGGGACAATGAGCAGTTCTTC.